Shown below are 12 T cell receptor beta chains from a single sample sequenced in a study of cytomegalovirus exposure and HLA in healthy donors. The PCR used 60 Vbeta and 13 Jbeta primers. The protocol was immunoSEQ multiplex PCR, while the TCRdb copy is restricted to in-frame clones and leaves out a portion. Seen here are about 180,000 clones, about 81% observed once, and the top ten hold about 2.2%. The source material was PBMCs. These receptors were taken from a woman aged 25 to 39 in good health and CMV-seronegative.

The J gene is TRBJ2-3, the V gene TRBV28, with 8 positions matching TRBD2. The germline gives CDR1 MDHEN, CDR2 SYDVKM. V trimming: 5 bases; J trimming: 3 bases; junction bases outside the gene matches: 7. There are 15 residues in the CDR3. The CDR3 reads CASSPSSGTTDTQYF. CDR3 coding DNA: TGTGCCAGCAGTCCGAGTAGCGGGACGACAGATACGCAGTATTTT.

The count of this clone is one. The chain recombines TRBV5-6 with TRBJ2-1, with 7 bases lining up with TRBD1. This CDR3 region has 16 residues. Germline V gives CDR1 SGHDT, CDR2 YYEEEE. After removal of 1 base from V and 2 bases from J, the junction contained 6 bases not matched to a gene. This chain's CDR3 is CASSLTTGQPYNEQFF. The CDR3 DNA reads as TGTGCCAGCAGCTTGACCACGGGACAGCCCTACAATGAGCAGTTCTTC. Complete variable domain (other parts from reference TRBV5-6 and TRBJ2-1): DAGVTQSPTHLIKTRGQQVTLRCSPKSGHDTVSWYQQALGQGPQFIFQYYEEEERQRGNFPDRFSGHQFPNYSSELNVNALLLGDSALYLCASSLTTGQPYNEQFFGPGTRLTVL.

The CDR3 region is CASSSSSGFWSTSTDTQYF. CDR3 nucleotides: TGTGCCAGCAGCTCCTCTTCAGGGTTTTGGTCCACCAGCACAGATACGCAGTATTTT. V is TRBV7-8 and J is TRBJ2-3, with a possible D match to TRBD1 (5 bases). From germline, CDR1 is SGHVS and CDR2 FQNEAQ. Trimming left V 4 bases short and J 0 bases short, with 23 bases between. CDR3 size: 19 residues.

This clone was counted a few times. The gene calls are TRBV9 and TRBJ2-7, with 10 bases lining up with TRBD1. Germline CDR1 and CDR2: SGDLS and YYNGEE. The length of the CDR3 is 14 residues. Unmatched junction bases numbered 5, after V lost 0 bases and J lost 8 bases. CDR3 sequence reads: CASSVGGTGAQQYF. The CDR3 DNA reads TGTGCCAGCAGCGTAGGGGGGACAGGGGCTCAGCAGTACTTC.

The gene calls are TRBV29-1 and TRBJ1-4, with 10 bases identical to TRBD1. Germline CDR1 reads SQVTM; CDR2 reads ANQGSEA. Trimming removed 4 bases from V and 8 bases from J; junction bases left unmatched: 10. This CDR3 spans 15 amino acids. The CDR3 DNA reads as TGCAGCGTTGGGGGGACAGGGGTGGTGCGGGAAAAACTGTTTTTT. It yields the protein CSVGGTGVVREKLFF.

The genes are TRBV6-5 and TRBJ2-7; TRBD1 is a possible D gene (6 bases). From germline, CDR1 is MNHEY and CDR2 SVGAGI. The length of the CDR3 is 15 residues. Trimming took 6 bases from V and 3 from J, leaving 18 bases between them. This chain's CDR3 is CASSDGQSLHYEQYF. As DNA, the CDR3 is TGTGCCAGCAGCGATGGACAGTCGCTGCACTACGAGCAGTACTTC.

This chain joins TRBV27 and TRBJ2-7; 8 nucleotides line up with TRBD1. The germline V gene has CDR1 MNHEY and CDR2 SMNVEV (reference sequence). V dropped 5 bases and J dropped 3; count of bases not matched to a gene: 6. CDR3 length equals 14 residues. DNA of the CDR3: TGTGCCAGCAGTATCTCCGGGACAGGCTACGAGCAGTACTTC. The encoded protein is CASSISGTGYEQYF.

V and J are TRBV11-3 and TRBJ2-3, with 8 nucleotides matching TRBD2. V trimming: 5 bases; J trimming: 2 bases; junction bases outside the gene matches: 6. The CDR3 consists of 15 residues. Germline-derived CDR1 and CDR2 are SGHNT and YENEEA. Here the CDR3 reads CASSPRAGDTDTQYF. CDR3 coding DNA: TGTGCCAGCAGCCCCCGAGCGGGAGACACAGATACGCAGTATTTT.

The CDR3 DNA reads as TGTGCCAGTAGTATAGTGCTAGCGTACTCCTACGAGCAGTACTTC. Translated: CASSIVLAYSYEQYF. This chain connects TRBV19 to TRBJ2-7; TRBD2 is a possible D gene (6 bases). Germline values: CDR1 LNHDA, CDR2 SQIVND (reference sequence). V shed 1 base and J shed 0 bases, with 10 bases lying between them. The CDR3 length is 15 residues.

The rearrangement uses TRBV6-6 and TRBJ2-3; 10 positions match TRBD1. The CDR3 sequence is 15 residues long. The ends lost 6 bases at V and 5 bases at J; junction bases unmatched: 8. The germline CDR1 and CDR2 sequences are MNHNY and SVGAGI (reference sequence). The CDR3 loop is CASSQGQGEGDTQYF. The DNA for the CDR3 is TGTGCCAGCAGCCAAGGACAGGGGGAAGGAGATACGCAGTATTTT.

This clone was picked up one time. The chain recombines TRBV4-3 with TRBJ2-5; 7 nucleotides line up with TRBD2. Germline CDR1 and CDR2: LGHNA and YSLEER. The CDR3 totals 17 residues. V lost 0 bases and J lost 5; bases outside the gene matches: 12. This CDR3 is CASSQDWWSGVGETQYF. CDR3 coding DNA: TGCGCCAGCAGCCAAGATTGGTGGAGCGGGGTAGGTGAGACCCAGTACTTC.

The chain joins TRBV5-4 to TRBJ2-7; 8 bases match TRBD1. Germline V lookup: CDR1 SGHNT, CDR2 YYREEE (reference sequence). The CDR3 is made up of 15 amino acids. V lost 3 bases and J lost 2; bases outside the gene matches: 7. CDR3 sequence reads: CASSSSDRGTYEQYF. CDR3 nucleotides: TGTGCCAGCAGCTCGAGTGACAGGGGTACCTACGAGCAGTACTTC. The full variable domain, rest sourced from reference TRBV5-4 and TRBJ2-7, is ETGVTQSPTHLIKTRGQQVTLRCSSQSGHNTVSWYQQALGQGPQFIFQYYREEENGRGNFPPRFSGLQFPNYSSELNVNALELDDSALYLCASSSSDRGTYEQYFGPGTRLTVT.